The 9 T cell receptor beta chains below were found in one sample sequenced in a study of cytomegalovirus exposure and HLA in healthy donors (dated by TCRdb to 2016 to 2017). Library creation used the immunoSEQ multiplex PCR assay. The multiplex PCR relied on a mix of 60 forward primers for TCR Vbeta segments and 13 reverse primers for TCR Jbeta segments. The source is immuneACCESS, and TCRdb retained only in-frame sequences with V and J called. Part of the clones is not carried over; for the studies checked, unresolved V genes explain less than half of this, and the remainder is unexplained. The sample data list around 180,000 clones, and roughly 83% of these were observed just once. Together, the top ten hold approximately 1.2% of the sample. Sequences were obtained from PBMCs. The receptors come from a boy under 10 years old in good health and CMV-seronegative.

The chain combines TRBV19 with TRBJ2-7, with 7 bases identical to TRBD2. CDR3 length: 13 residues. The germline gives CDR1 LNHDA, CDR2 SQIVND (reference sequence). After removal of 6 bases from V and 7 bases from J, the junction contained 9 bases not matched to a gene. In nucleotides, the CDR3 is TGTGCCAGTAGCCCTTGGTGGGGGGGAGAGCAGTACTTC. As protein: CASSPWWGGEQYF.

The rearrangement uses TRBV13 and TRBJ2-7, with 8 bases that match TRBD2. V was clipped by 4 bases and J by 3 bases; unmatched bases: 8. The CDR3 totals 15 residues. Germline lookup yields CDR1 PRHDT and CDR2 FYEKMQ (reference sequence). The CDR3 region is CASSSKAGDGYEQYF. Written as DNA, the CDR3 is TGTGCCAGCAGCTCCAAAGCGGGAGACGGCTACGAGCAGTACTTC.

The chain joins TRBV15 to TRBJ2-5; D unresolved. The V and J ends lost 0 bases and 8 bases respectively, with 10 bases between them. The germline V gene has CDR1 LNHNV and CDR2 YYDKDF (reference sequence). The length of the CDR3 is 13 residues. The CDR3 spells CATSREGRTTQYF. The CDR3 DNA sequence: TGTGCCACCAGCAGAGAGGGCAGAACAACCCAGTACTTC.

CDR3 region: CASSVTNGNNSPLHF. As DNA, the CDR3 is TGTGCCAGCAGCGTAACAAATGGTAATAATTCACCCCTCCACTTT. V is TRBV9 and J is TRBJ1-6; D not certain. Germline V gene sequence: CDR1 SGDLS, CDR2 YYNGEE. This CDR3 region has 15 residues. V was trimmed by 1 base and J by 5 bases, leaving 10 bases between them.

The CDR3 DNA is TGTGCCAGCAGCTTAGCGGAAGCGGGGAGAGACATTCAGTACTTC. It encodes CASSLAEAGRDIQYF. V gene TRBV7-2 combines with J gene TRBJ2-4; 7 positions match TRBD2. CDR1 is SGHTA, CDR2 FQGNSA, per germline. The junction had 7 bases not matched to a gene; V was cut back by 0 bases and J by 8 bases. CDR3 size: 15 residues.

The chain uses TRBV30 and TRBJ2-5; 10 bases agree with TRBD2. Unmatched junction bases numbered 4, after V lost 1 base and J lost 5 bases. The CDR3 spans 14 residues. Per the germline V gene, CDR1 is GTSNPN and CDR2 is SVGIG (reference sequence). Here the CDR3 DNA reads TGTGCCTGGAGTGAGCGGGGGGGCCTCGAGACCCAGTACTTC. This gives the protein CAWSERGGLETQYF.

The genes are TRBV2 and TRBJ1-1, with D perhaps TRBD1 (6 bases). V was shortened by 9 bases and J by 6 bases, with 17 bases between the two germline ends. Germline V gene data show CDR1 as SNHLY and CDR2 as FYNNEI. The CDR3 has 13 amino acids. The CDR3 coding sequence is TGTGCCAGAAAAAGACAGGCCGGCGCTGAAGCTTTCTTT. Protein sequence: CARKRQAGAEAFF.

V is TRBV6-5 and J is TRBJ1-2; the D gene is possibly TRBD1 (6 bases). The CDR3 spans 16 residues. Trimming removed 3 bases from V and 4 bases from J, with 18 bases in between. CDR1 MNHEY and CDR2 SVGAGI come from the germline V gene. The CDR3 coding sequence is TGTGCCAGCAGTTATATCCTTCTCGGACAGCCCTATGGCTACACCTTC. Translation gives CASSYILLGQPYGYTF.

J is TRBJ1-2 and V is TRBV19, with D unresolved. Per germline, CDR1 LNHDA and CDR2 SQIVND (reference sequence). The CDR3 consists of 15 residues. V lost 1 base to trimming and J lost 2 bases, with 11 bases between them. CDR3 protein: CASSIVGRANYGYTF. CDR3 nucleotides: TGTGCCAGTAGTATAGTGGGGAGGGCCAACTATGGCTACACCTTC. Full variable domain (remainder filled in from reference TRBV19 and TRBJ1-2): DGGITQSPKYLFRKEGQNVTLSCEQNLNHDAMYWYRQDPGQGLRLIYYSQIVNDFQKGDIAEGYSVSREKKESFPLTVTSAQKNPTAFYLCASSIVGRANYGYTFGSGTRLTVV.